Below, 24 T cell receptor beta chains from the same sample are listed, as sequenced in a study of blood T cell repertoires in COVID-19. Here immunoSEQ multiplex PCR was the method, and the copy in TCRdb shows in-frame clones only, minus some. The table shows around 200,000 clones, with 85% to 90% occurring only once. The sample consisted of PBMCs or T cells enriched from blood (not recorded which). Receptors originate from a woman aged 40 to 49 with acute COVID-19.

V and J are TRBV19 and TRBJ1-5; TRBD1 is a possible D gene (6 bases). With 3 bases removed from V and 2 bases from J, the gap between germline ends came to 17 bases. The CDR3 sequence is 17 residues long. The germline CDR1 and CDR2 sequences are LNHDA and SQIVND (reference sequence). The CDR3 DNA is TGTGCCAGTAGTATTGTTCATTACAGGGCTGGCAATCAGCCCCAGCATTTT. It yields the protein CASSIVHYRAGNQPQHF. The variable domain in full, with the rest retrieved from reference TRBV19 and TRBJ1-5, is DGGITQSPKYLFRKEGQNVTLSCEQNLNHDAMYWYRQDPGQGLRLIYYSQIVNDFQKGDIAEGYSVSREKKESFPLTVTSAQKNPTAFYLCASSIVHYRAGNQPQHFGDGTRLSIL.

The V call is TRBV7-8, the J call TRBJ1-6, with a possible D match to TRBD1 (6 bases). The CDR3 spans 17 residues. The V gene lost 1 base and the J gene lost 1 base, with 11 bases spanning the gap. CDR1 is SGHVS and CDR2 is FQNEAQ in the germline V gene. The CDR3 DNA sequence: TGTGCCAGCAGCTTAGTGGGGGGGGCTTCCTATAATTCACCCCTCCACTTT. This encodes CASSLVGGASYNSPLHF. Full variable domain (remainder filled in from reference TRBV7-8 and TRBJ1-6): GAGVSQSPRYKVAKRGQDVALRCDPISGHVSLFWYQQALGQGPEFLTYFQNEAQLDKSGLPSDRFFAERPEGSVSTLKIQRTQQEDSAVYLCASSLVGGASYNSPLHFGNGTRLTVT.

The CDR3 region has the DNA TGCAGTGCTAGTACCCAGCGGGGGCGAGCCGGGGAGCTGTTTTTT. Its translation is CSASTQRGRAGELFF. The chain links TRBV20-1 to TRBJ2-2, with TRBD2 matching over 8 bases. This CDR3 region has 15 residues. CDR1 and CDR2 (germline): DFQATT, SNEGSKA (reference sequence). V was clipped by 3 bases and J by 6 bases; unmatched bases: 9.

The J gene is TRBJ2-1, the V gene TRBV9, with D perhaps matching TRBD2 (6 bases). This CDR3 is 13 amino acids long. V lost 3 bases to trimming and J lost 4 bases, with 8 bases between them. Germline V gene data show CDR1 as SGDLS and CDR2 as YYNGEE. The chain's CDR3 is CASSGLVYNEQFF. CDR3 in DNA: TGTGCCAGCAGCGGACTAGTATACAATGAGCAGTTCTTC.

This clone was observed once. The sample holds other DNA sequences that translate to the same CDR3. V usage is TRBV7-2 and J usage is TRBJ1-5; D is possibly TRBD1 (5 bases). This CDR3 region has 14 residues. Looked up from germline, CDR1 is SGHTA and CDR2 is FQGNSA. Trimming shortened V by 3 bases and J by 6 bases, and 12 bases separated the two germline ends. The CDR3: CASSFLGVGQPQHF. In nucleotides, the CDR3 is TGTGCCAGCAGCTTTCTAGGGGTGGGTCAGCCCCAGCATTTT.

This rearrangement joins TRBV2 to TRBJ2-1; maybe TRBD1 (5 bases). V gave up 4 bases and J gave up 0 bases, with 13 bases separating them. CDR3 length equals 16 residues. Germline CDR1 SNHLY, CDR2 FYNNEI. CDR3 in amino acids: CASSADRLNSYNEQFF. CDR3 sequence (DNA): TGTGCCAGCAGTGCAGACAGATTGAACTCCTACAATGAGCAGTTCTTC. The full variable domain, completed using reference TRBV2 and TRBJ2-1, is EPEVTQTPSHQVTQMGQEVILRCVPISNHLYFYWYRQILGQKVEFLVSFYNNEISEKSEIFDDQFSVERPDGSNFTLKIRSTKLEDSAMYFCASSADRLNSYNEQFFGPGTRLTVL.

This sequence joins TRBV30 and TRBJ1-1; unclear D gene. This CDR3 is built from 11 residues. Trimming shortened V by 5 bases and J by 5 bases, and 9 bases separated the two germline ends. Per the germline V gene, CDR1 is GTSNPN and CDR2 is SVGIG (reference sequence). The CDR3 bases are TGTGCCTGGGGGATCCAGACTGAAGCTTTCTTT. This translates into CAWGIQTEAFF.

This chain uses TRBV2 with TRBJ2-1, with D perhaps matching TRBD2 (7 bases). Between the trimmed V and J ends, which lost 8 bases and 3 bases, there was a span of 20 bases. The germline V gene encodes CDR1 SNHLY and CDR2 FYNNEI. This CDR3 has 16 residues. The CDR3 region is CASSHDRGANYNEQFF. The CDR3, as DNA: TGTGCCAGCTCCCATGATCGGGGGGCTAACTACAATGAGCAGTTCTTC.

This clone was seen only a few times. The J gene is TRBJ2-7, the V gene TRBV30, with a weak D call TRBD1 (6 bases). Germline V gene lookup returns CDR1 GTSNPN and CDR2 SVGIG (reference sequence). The germline V and J ends were trimmed by 0 bases and 0 bases, with 12 bases remaining between them. CDR3 length: 15 amino acids. This CDR3 is CAWSVTGFSSYEQYF. The CDR3 region has the DNA TGTGCCTGGAGTGTGACAGGATTCAGCTCCTACGAGCAGTACTTC.

The chain carries TRBV18 and TRBJ2-2, with 10 bases fitting TRBD1. The CDR3 has 15 residues. Unmatched junction bases numbered 4, after V lost 5 bases and J lost 4 bases. The germline V gene has CDR1 KGHSH and CDR2 LQKENI. The CDR3 protein is CASSSRTGGTGELFF. The CDR3 DNA sequence: TGTGCCAGCTCATCTCGGACAGGGGGCACCGGGGAGCTGTTTTTT.

CDR3: CASSLRGSLGDSPLHF. DNA for the CDR3: TGTGCCAGCAGCTTAAGGGGGTCCTTAGGAGATTCACCCCTCCACTTT. V is TRBV7-9 and J is TRBJ1-6; a possible D gene is TRBD1 (6 bases). Trimming cost V 2 bases and J 8 bases, with 16 bases left between them. Germline CDR1 is SEHNR and CDR2 is FQNEAQ (reference sequence). There are 16 residues in the CDR3. The full variable domain, with the rest looked up from reference TRBV7-9 and TRBJ1-6, is DTGVSQNPRHKITKRGQNVTFRCDPISEHNRLYWYRQTLGQGPEFLTYFQNEAQLEKSRLLSDRFSAERPKGSFSTLEIQRTEQGDSAMYLCASSLRGSLGDSPLHFGNGTRLTVT.

The chain employs TRBV12-5 and TRBJ2-1; D might be TRBD2 (6 bases). V lost 3 bases and J 1 base, leaving 16 bases between the germline ends. Per the germline V gene, CDR1 is LGHNT and CDR2 is FRNRAP. The length of the CDR3 is 17 residues. The DNA of the CDR3 is TGTGCTAGTGGTTTCGACCCTAGCGATTATTCCTACAATGAGCAGTTCTTC. Protein product: CASGFDPSDYSYNEQFF.

This chain links TRBV19 with TRBJ2-2, with D hard to call. There are 15 residues in the CDR3. Germline V gene lookup returns CDR1 LNHDA and CDR2 SQIVND (reference sequence). V lost 5 bases and J 0 bases, leaving 10 bases between the germline ends. The CDR3 bases are TGTGCCAGTAGTCCGGAGAACGCGAACACCGGGGAGCTGTTTTTT. Its translation: CASSPENANTGELFF.

J is TRBJ1-1 and V is TRBV18; 9 bases fit TRBD1. V trimming: 6 bases; J trimming: 8 bases; junction bases outside the gene matches: 4. The CDR3 loop spans 12 amino acids. Germline CDR1 and CDR2: KGHSH and LQKENI. The CDR3, as DNA: TGTGCCAGCTCGCCGGACAGGGGAGAAGCTTTCTTT. Encoded protein: CASSPDRGEAFF. Full variable domain (rest looked up from reference TRBV18 and TRBJ1-1): NAGVMQNPRHLVRRRGQEARLRCSPMKGHSHVYWYRQLPEEGLKFMVYLQKENIIDESGMPKERFSAEFPKEGPSILRIQQVVRGDSAAYFCASSPDRGEAFFGQGTRLTVV.

The chain carries TRBV6-5 and TRBJ2-7; D call uncertain. This CDR3 is built from 14 residues. With 4 bases removed from V and 2 bases from J, the gap between germline ends came to 12 bases. CDR1 is MNHEY, CDR2 SVGAGI, per germline. This chain's CDR3 is CASSFLHPTYEQYF. The CDR3 coding sequence is TGTGCCAGCAGTTTCTTACATCCAACCTACGAGCAGTACTTC.

The rearrangement joins TRBV19 to TRBJ1-1, with 10 bases identical to TRBD1. Trimming at V came to 6 bases and at J to 3 bases, leaving 1 base not matched to a gene. The germline gives CDR1 LNHDA, CDR2 SQIVND (reference sequence). The length of the CDR3 is 13 residues. For the CDR3, the DNA is TGTGCCAGTAGGGGGACAGGGGACACTGAAGCTTTCTTT. It yields the protein CASRGTGDTEAFF.

The rearrangement uses TRBV19 and TRBJ2-3, with 9 positions matching TRBD1. The CDR3 has 15 residues. Germline V gene sequence: CDR1 LNHDA, CDR2 SQIVND (reference sequence). The V gene end was trimmed by 3 bases and the J gene end by 2 bases; junction bases not matched to a gene: 3. The CDR3 DNA follows: TGTGCCAGTAGTATCGACAGGGGGAACACAGATACGCAGTATTTT. This encodes CASSIDRGNTDTQYF.

The chain recombines TRBV11-3 with TRBJ1-2; a possible D gene is TRBD1 (5 bases). V was shortened by 8 bases and J by 3 bases, with 19 bases between the two germline ends. This CDR3 is built from 15 residues. CDR1 is SGHNT, CDR2 YENEEA, per germline. CDR3 residues: CASLEAGDGDYGYTF. CDR3 nucleotides: TGTGCCAGCCTCGAGGCGGGGGATGGTGACTATGGCTACACCTTC.

The chain couples TRBV6-5 to TRBJ2-1; D ambiguous. CDR1 MNHEY and CDR2 SVGAGI come from the germline V gene. V gave up 4 bases and J gave up 5 bases, with 3 bases separating them. The length of the CDR3 is 11 residues. The CDR3 DNA is TGTGCCAGCAGTTTAAACAATGAGCAGTTCTTC. Translating gives CASSLNNEQFF.

The chain is built from TRBV12-3 or TRBV12-4 and TRBJ2-1; a possible D gene is TRBD2 (6 bases). CDR3 size: 13 residues. V was cut by 6 bases and J by 6 bases, with 12 bases left in between. The CDR3 spells CASRPFGSNEQFF. CDR3 nucleotide sequence: TGTGCCAGCAGACCCTTCGGGAGCAATGAGCAGTTCTTC.

The CDR3 nucleotides are TGTGCCACCAGCAGAACTAGTATACAAGAGACCCAGTACTTC. Translated, it gives CATSRTSIQETQYF. The chain recombines TRBV15 with TRBJ2-5; the D gene is possibly TRBD2 (5 bases). CDR3 length: 14 amino acids. V lost 2 bases, J lost 2 bases, and 9 bases lay in between. Germline loops: CDR1 LNHNV, CDR2 YYDKDF (reference sequence).

V is TRBV9 and J is TRBJ2-2; D is ambiguous. The CDR3 is made up of 13 amino acids. The ends were cut back, 4 bases at V and 6 bases at J, with 10 bases in the middle. CDR1 and CDR2 from the germline V gene are SGDLS and YYNGEE. The CDR3 DNA is TGTGCCAGCAGCCTTAGCTGGGCCGGGGAGCTGTTTTTT. This encodes CASSLSWAGELFF.

The count of this clone is one. V and J are TRBV27 and TRBJ1-6; maybe TRBD1 (6 bases). The CDR3 runs to 16 residues. The germline V and J ends were trimmed by 2 bases and 2 bases, with 10 bases remaining between them. Germline assignment: CDR1 MNHEY and CDR2 SMNVEV (reference sequence). CDR3 region: CASSLTQGPYNSPLHF. For the CDR3, the DNA is TGTGCCAGCAGTTTAACTCAGGGGCCCTATAATTCACCCCTCCACTTT.

The chain carries TRBV6-6 and TRBJ1-3; TRBD1 is a possible D gene (5 bases). The V end lost 5 bases, the J end lost 0 bases, and 11 bases lay between the germline ends. There are 15 residues in the CDR3. The germline V gene encodes CDR1 MNHNY and CDR2 SVGAGI (reference sequence). CDR3 sequence: CASSPWGLSGNTIYF. The CDR3 DNA is TGTGCCAGCAGTCCTTGGGGCCTCTCTGGAAACACCATATATTTT.